The rows below give T cell receptor beta chains drawn from one sample of a study of blood T cell repertoires in COVID-19. Sequencing used immunoSEQ multiplex PCR; TCRdb keeps in-frame clones, though not all of them. The table records some 120,000 clones, approximately 74% of them present only once. Sequenced input: peripheral blood. The receptor set was obtained from a man aged 60 to 69 with acute or convalescent COVID-19. Both conserved end residues are part of each CDR3. The D gene is left open where the match is weak. Clone size, where shown, is once, few, many, or a class for clones that have expanded.

TRBV30	TRBJ1-5	-	TRBD1	TGTGCCTGGAGCGCCGGGACAGGGGGCTCGAAAAGCAATCAGCCCCAGCATTTT	CAWSAGTGGSKSNQPQHF
TRBV19	TRBJ1-1	-	TRBD1	TGTGCCAGTAGTAGGGACAGGGGATTAGGCACTGAAGCTTTCTTT	CASSRDRGLGTEAFF
TRBV28	TRBJ1-3	-	-	TGTGCCAGCAGTTCTCAGGATGTAATCTCTGGAAACACCATATATTTT	CASSSQDVISGNTIYF
TRBV27	TRBJ2-7	-	TRBD2	TGTGCCAGCAGCCGTCGGGGGGGTGAGTACTACGAGCAGTACTTC	CASSRRGGEYYEQYF
TRBV30	TRBJ2-4	-	TRBD1	TGTGCCTGGAATGGTGGGACAGGTAACATTCAGTACTTC	CAWNGGTGNIQYF
TRBV5-1	TRBJ1-4	few	TRBD1	TGCGCCAGCAGCCAGGGACAGACTAATGAAAAACTGTTTTTT	CASSQGQTNEKLFF
TRBV13	TRBJ1-1	-	-	TGTGCCAGCAGCTTAGGTTTTGAGACTGAAGCTTTCTTT	CASSLGFETEAFF
TRBV30	TRBJ2-2	-	TRBD2	TGTGCCTGGACGGCTAGCGGGACCGGGGAGCTGTTTTTT	CAWTASGTGELFF
TRBV3-1/TRBV3-2	TRBJ2-7	-	-	TGTGCCAGCAGCCGAGAGGGGCGCGAACAGTACTTC	CASSREGREQYF
TRBV24-1	TRBJ2-2	-	-	TGTGCCACCAGTAGAGGTGCCGGGGAGCTGTTTTTT	CATSRGAGELFF
TRBV5-1	TRBJ1-4	few	-	TGCGCCAGCAGCCCGGAGGACCCCGGAGCGGAAAAACTGTTTTTT	CASSPEDPGAEKLFF
TRBV24-1	TRBJ1-2	-	TRBD1	TGTGCCACCAGTGAGGACAGGGGCTACACCTTC	CATSEDRGYTF
TRBV29-1	TRBJ2-5	-	TRBD1	TGCAGCACCCCGACGTGGGACAGCCAAGAGACCCAGTACTTC	CSTPTWDSQETQYF
TRBV6-5	TRBJ1-2	-	-	TGTGCCAGCAGTTACGCAGGGGTTGGCTACACCTTC	CASSYAGVGYTF
TRBV30	TRBJ2-1	-	TRBD2	TGTGCCTGGAGTCTCGGACTAGCGGGATACAATGAGCAGTTCTTC	CAWSLGLAGYNEQFF
TRBV19	TRBJ2-7	-	-	TGTGCCAGTAGTCCTGCTGGAAGGCGGCTTTCCTACGAGCAGTACTTC	CASSPAGRRLSYEQYF
TRBV5-6	TRBJ2-7	-	TRBD1	TGTGCCAGCAGCTTGGTGACAGGGGGCGCCTACGAGCAGTACTTC	CASSLVTGGAYEQYF
TRBV10-2	TRBJ1-6	-	-	TGCGCCAGCAGAGCGGGCGGCAATTCACCCCTCCACTTT	CASRAGGNSPLHF
TRBV12-2	TRBJ2-3	-	-	TGTGCAAGTCGCCGGGCGGGGTTTAGCACAGATACGCAGTATTTT	CASRRAGFSTDTQYF
TRBV10-2	TRBJ1-2	few	-	TGCGCCAGCAGTGACGTCGGGAACGACAACTATGGCTACACCTTC	CASSDVGNDNYGYTF
TRBV12-3/TRBV12-4	TRBJ1-6	-	-	TGTGCCAGCAGAAGGGGGACGGATTCACCCCTCCACTTT	CASRRGTDSPLHF
TRBV9	TRBJ1-2	-	-	TGTGCCAGCAGCGTAGGAAGGGGGAGGGGCACGGGCTATGGCTACACCTTC	CASSVGRGRGTGYGYTF
TRBV12-3/TRBV12-4	TRBJ1-1	many	TRBD1	TGTGCCAGCAGCGGACAGGGGAGCACTGAAGCTTTCTTT	CASSGQGSTEAFF
TRBV7-3	TRBJ1-2	-	-	TGTGCCAGCAGCCCTACAGGGAAGGACTATGGCTACACCTTC	CASSPTGKDYGYTF
TRBV3-1/TRBV3-2	TRBJ1-1	-	TRBD1	TGTGCCAGCAGCCATGGACAGGGGAGGACTGAAGCTTTCTTT	CASSHGQGRTEAFF
TRBV19	TRBJ2-3	-	TRBD2	TGTGCCAGTAGTATCCGATCGACTAGCGGAAACACAGATACGCAGTATTTT	CASSIRSTSGNTDTQYF
TRBV5-1	TRBJ2-2	-	TRBD2	TGCGCCAGCAGCTTAAAGACTAGCGGGACCGGGGAGCTGTTTTTT	CASSLKTSGTGELFF
TRBV11-2	TRBJ2-7	-	-	TGTGCCAGCAGAAAACAGGGGGGGGAGCAGTACTTC	CASRKQGGEQYF
TRBV7-9	TRBJ1-2	-	-	TGTGCCAGCAGCTTAAAGAGCATAAACTATGGCTACACCTTC	CASSLKSINYGYTF
TRBV5-1	TRBJ2-3	-	TRBD2	TGCGCCAGCAGCCAGAAGCGGGAGTGGGGCACAGATACGCAGTATTTT	CASSQKREWGTDTQYF
TRBV6-2/TRBV6-3	TRBJ1-3	-	TRBD1	TGTGCCAGCAGTTACTGGGGCAGGGGGCAAGGAAACACCATATATTTT	CASSYWGRGQGNTIYF
TRBV3-1/TRBV3-2	TRBJ2-3	-	-	TGTGCCAGCAGCCGAAGAATGGGGCCAGATACGCAGTATTTT	CASSRRMGPDTQYF
TRBV6-1	TRBJ1-5	once	-	TGTGCCAGCAGTGAGTCAGGGTCGGATCAGCCCCAGCATTTT	CASSESGSDQPQHF
TRBV30	TRBJ2-3	many	-	TGTGCCTGGAGTGTTCGGGGCGGGGTAATGAATACGCAGTATTTT	CAWSVRGGVMNTQYF
TRBV30	TRBJ1-3	-	-	TGTGCCTGGGGGCAACCCTCGGGGGACCCTGGAAACACCATATATTTT	CAWGQPSGDPGNTIYF
TRBV3-1/TRBV3-2	TRBJ1-2	-	TRBD1	TGTGCCAGCAGCCAAGGGACAGGGGGAAATGGCTACACCTTC	CASSQGTGGNGYTF
TRBV27	TRBJ2-7	-	TRBD1	TGTGCCAGCAGTTTTTCACCTAGGACAGGGGGCGGCTACGAGCAGTACTTC	CASSFSPRTGGGYEQYF
TRBV7-6	TRBJ2-3	-	-	TGTGCCAGCAGCTTAGGGCTAGCCGCAGATACGCAGTATTTT	CASSLGLAADTQYF
TRBV2	TRBJ1-1	-	-	TGTGCCAGCAGTGAGTCCAGACATAACACTGAAGCTTTCTTT	CASSESRHNTEAFF
TRBV5-1	TRBJ2-1	-	TRBD2	TGCGCCAGCAGCTCTCGGGGGCGGGGGGGCCCGAATGAGCAGTTCTTC	CASSSRGRGGPNEQFF
TRBV7-3	TRBJ1-3	few	TRBD1	TGTGCCAGCAGCCTACAGGGGACAAGCTCTGGAAACACCATATATTTT	CASSLQGTSSGNTIYF